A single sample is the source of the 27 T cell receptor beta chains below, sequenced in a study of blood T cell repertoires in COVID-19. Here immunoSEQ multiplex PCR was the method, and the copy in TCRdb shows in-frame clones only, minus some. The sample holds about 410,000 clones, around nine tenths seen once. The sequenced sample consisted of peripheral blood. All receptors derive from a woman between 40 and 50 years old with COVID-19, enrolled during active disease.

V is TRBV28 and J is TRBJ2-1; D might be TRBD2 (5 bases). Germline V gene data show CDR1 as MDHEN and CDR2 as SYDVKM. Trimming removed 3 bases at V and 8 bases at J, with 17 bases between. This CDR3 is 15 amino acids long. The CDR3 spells CASSLGRERWDEQFF. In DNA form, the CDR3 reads TGTGCCAGCAGTTTGGGAAGGGAGAGGTGGGATGAGCAGTTCTTC. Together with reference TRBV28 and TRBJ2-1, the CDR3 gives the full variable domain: DVKVTQSSRYLVKRTGEKVFLECVQDMDHENMFWYRQDPGLGLRLIYFSYDVKMKEKGDIPEGYSVSREKKERFSLILESASTNQTSMYLCASSLGRERWDEQFFGPGTRLTVL.

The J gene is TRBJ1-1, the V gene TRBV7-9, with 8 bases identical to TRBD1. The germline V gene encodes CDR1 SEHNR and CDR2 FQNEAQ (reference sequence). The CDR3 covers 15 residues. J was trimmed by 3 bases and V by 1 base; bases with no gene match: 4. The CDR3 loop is CASSLEQGVDTEAFF. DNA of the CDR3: TGTGCCAGCAGCTTAGAACAGGGGGTGGACACTGAAGCTTTCTTT.

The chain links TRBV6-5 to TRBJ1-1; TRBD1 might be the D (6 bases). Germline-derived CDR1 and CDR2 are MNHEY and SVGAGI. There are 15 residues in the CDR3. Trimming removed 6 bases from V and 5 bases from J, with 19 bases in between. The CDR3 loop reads CASSDRPRVGTEAFF. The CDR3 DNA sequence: TGTGCCAGCAGCGACAGGCCACGCGTGGGGACTGAAGCTTTCTTT.

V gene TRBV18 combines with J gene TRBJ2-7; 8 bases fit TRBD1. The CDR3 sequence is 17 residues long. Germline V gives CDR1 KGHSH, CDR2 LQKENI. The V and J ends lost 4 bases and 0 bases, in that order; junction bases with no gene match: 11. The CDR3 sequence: CASSLLSTGDLSYEQYF. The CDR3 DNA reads TGTGCCAGCTCACTTTTATCGACAGGGGACCTCTCCTACGAGCAGTACTTC.

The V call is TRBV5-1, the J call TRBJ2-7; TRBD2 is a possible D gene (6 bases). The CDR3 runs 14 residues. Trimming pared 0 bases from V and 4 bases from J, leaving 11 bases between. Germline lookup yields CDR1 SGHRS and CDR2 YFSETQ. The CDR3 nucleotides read TGCGCCAGCAGCTTGGACGGGAGAGGATACGAGCAGTACTTC. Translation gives CASSLDGRGYEQYF. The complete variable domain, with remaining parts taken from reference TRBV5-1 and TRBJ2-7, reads KAGVTQTPRYLIKTRGQQVTLSCSPISGHRSVSWYQQTPGQGLQFLFEYFSETQRNKGNFPGRFSGRQFSNSRSEMNVSTLELGDSALYLCASSLDGRGYEQYFGPGTRLTVT.

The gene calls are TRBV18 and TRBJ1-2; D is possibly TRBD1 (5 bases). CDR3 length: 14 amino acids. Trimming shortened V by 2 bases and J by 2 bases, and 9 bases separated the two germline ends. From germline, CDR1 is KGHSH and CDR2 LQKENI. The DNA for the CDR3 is TGTGCCAGCTCACCAGAGACAGTCAACTATGGCTACACCTTC. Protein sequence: CASSPETVNYGYTF.

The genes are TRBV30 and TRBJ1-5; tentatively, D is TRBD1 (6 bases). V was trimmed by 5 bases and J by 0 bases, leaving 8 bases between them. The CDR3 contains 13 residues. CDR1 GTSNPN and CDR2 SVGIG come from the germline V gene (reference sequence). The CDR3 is CAWRTDSNQPQHF. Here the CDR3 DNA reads TGTGCCTGGCGGACAGATAGCAATCAGCCCCAGCATTTT. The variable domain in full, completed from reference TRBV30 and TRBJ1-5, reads SQTIHQWPATLVQPVGSPLSLECTVEGTSNPNLYWYRQAAGRGLQLLFYSVGIGQISSEVPQNLSASRPQDRQFILSSKKLLLSDSGFYLCAWRTDSNQPQHFGDGTRLSIL.

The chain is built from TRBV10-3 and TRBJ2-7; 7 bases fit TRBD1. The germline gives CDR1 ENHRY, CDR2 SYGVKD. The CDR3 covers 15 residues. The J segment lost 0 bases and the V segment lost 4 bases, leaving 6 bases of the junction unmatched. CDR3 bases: TGTGCCATCAGTGGCCGGGACAGCCACTCCTACGAGCAGTACTTC. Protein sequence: CAISGRDSHSYEQYF.

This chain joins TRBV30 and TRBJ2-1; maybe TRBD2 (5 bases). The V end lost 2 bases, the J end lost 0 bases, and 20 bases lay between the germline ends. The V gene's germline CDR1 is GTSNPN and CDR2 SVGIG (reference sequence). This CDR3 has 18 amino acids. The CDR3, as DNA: TGTGCCTGGAGTACGTGGTCACTAGACTCTATCTCCTACAATGAGCAGTTCTTC. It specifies CAWSTWSLDSISYNEQFF.

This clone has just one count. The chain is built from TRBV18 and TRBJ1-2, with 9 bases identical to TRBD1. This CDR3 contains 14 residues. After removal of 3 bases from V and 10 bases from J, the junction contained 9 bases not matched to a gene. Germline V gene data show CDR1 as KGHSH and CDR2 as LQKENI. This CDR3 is CASSPLPGQGFYTF. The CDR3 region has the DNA TGTGCCAGCTCACCCCTACCGGGACAGGGATTCTACACCTTC.

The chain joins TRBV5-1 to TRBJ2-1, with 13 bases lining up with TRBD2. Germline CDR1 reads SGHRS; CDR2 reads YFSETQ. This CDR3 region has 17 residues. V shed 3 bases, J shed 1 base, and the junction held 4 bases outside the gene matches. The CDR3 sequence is CASSSGLAGASYNEQFF. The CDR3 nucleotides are TGCGCCAGCAGCTCTGGACTAGCGGGAGCATCCTACAATGAGCAGTTCTTC.

CDR3 sequence (DNA): TGCGCCAGCAGCGGGCCGCAGGGTAACGAGCAGTACTTC. Amino acid sequence: CASSGPQGNEQYF. This rearrangement joins TRBV5-1 to TRBJ2-7, with D perhaps TRBD1 (5 bases). The CDR3 is 13 residues long. CDR1 SGHRS and CDR2 YFSETQ come from the germline V gene. Trimming removed 4 bases from V and 5 bases from J, with 13 bases in between.

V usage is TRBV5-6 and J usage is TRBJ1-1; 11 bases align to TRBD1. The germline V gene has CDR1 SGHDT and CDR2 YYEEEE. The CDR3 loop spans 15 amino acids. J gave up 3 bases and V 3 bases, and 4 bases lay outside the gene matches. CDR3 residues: CASSSPGQGDTEAFF. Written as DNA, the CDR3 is TGTGCCAGCAGCTCACCGGGACAGGGGGACACTGAAGCTTTCTTT. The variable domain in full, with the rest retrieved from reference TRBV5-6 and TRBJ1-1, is DAGVTQSPTHLIKTRGQQVTLRCSPKSGHDTVSWYQQALGQGPQFIFQYYEEEERQRGNFPDRFSGHQFPNYSSELNVNALLLGDSALYLCASSSPGQGDTEAFFGQGTRLTVV.

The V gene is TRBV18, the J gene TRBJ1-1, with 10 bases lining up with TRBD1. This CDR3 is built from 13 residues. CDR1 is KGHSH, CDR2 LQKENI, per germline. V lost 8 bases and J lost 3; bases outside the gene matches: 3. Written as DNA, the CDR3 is TGTGCCAGCGGACAGGGGGGCGACACTGAAGCTTTCTTT. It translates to CASGQGGDTEAFF.

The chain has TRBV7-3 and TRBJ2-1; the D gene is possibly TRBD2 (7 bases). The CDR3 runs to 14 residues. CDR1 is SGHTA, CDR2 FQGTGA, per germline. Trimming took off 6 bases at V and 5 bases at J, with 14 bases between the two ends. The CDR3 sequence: CASSSQRDNNEQFF. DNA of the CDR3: TGTGCCAGCAGTTCCCAGCGGGACAACAATGAGCAGTTCTTC.

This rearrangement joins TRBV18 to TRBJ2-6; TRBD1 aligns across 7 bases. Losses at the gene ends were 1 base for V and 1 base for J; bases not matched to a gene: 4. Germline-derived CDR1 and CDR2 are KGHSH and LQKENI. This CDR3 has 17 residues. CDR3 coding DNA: TGTGCCAGCTCACCACAGACAGGGCTATCTGGGGCCAACGTCCTGACTTTC. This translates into CASSPQTGLSGANVLTF.

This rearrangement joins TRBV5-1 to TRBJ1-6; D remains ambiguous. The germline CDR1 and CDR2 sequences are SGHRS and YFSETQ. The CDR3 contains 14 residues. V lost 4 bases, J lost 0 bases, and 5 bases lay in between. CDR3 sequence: CASSDSSYNSPLHF. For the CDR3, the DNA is TGCGCCAGCAGCGATAGCTCCTATAATTCACCCCTCCACTTT.

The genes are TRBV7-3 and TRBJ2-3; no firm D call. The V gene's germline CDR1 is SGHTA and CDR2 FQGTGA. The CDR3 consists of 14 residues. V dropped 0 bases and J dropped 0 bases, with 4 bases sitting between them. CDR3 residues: CASSLTASTDTQYF. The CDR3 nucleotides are TGTGCCAGCAGCTTAACGGCTAGCACAGATACGCAGTATTTT.

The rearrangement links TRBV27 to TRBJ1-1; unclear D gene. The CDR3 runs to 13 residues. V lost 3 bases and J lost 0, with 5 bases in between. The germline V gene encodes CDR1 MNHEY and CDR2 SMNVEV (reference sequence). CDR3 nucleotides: TGTGCCAGCAGTTTCAAATTGAACACTGAAGCTTTCTTT. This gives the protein CASSFKLNTEAFF.

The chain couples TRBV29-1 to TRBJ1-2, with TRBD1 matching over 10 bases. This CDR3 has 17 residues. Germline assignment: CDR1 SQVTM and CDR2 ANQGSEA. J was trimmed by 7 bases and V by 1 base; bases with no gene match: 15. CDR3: CSVEVGTGALGTSGYTF. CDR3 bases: TGCAGCGTTGAAGTCGGGACAGGGGCCCTGGGGACTAGTGGCTACACCTTC.

The CDR3 bases are TGTGCCAGCAGCTGGGCCCCTCCCTTGGGGGGATACAATGAGCAGTTCTTC. It encodes CASSWAPPLGGYNEQFF. V gene TRBV7-2 combines with J gene TRBJ2-1; D might be TRBD2 (6 bases). CDR3 length: 17 residues. V shed 4 bases and J shed 4 bases, with 20 bases lying between them. In germline, CDR1 is SGHTA, CDR2 FQGNSA.

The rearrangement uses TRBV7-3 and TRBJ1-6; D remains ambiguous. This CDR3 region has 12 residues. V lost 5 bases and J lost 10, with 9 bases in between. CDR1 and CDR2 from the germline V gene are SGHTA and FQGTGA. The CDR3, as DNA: TGTGCCAGCAGCGAAGGGAGATCACCCCTCCACTTT. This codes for CASSEGRSPLHF.

The CDR3 DNA reads as TGTGCCAGCAGCTTAGGCCGATCAGGGAGGTATGGCTACACCTTC. It encodes CASSLGRSGRYGYTF. The chain is built from TRBV7-9 and TRBJ1-2, with a tentative D call TRBD1 (5 bases). V was shortened by 1 base and J by 5 bases, with 14 bases between the two germline ends. CDR1 and CDR2 from the germline V gene are SEHNR and FQNEAQ (reference sequence). CDR3 length equals 15 residues. Full variable domain (missing parts from reference TRBV7-9 and TRBJ1-2): DTGVSQNPRHKITKRGQNVTFRCDPISEHNRLYWYRQTLGQGPEFLTYFQNEAQLEKSRLLSDRFSAERPKGSFSTLEIQRTEQGDSAMYLCASSLGRSGRYGYTFGSGTRLTVV.

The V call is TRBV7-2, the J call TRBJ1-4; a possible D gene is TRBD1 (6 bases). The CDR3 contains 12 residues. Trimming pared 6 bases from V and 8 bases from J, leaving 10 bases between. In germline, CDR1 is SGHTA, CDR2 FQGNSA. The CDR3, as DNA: TGTGCCAGCAGGGGTACAGGGGAAAAACTGTTTTTT. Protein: CASRGTGEKLFF.

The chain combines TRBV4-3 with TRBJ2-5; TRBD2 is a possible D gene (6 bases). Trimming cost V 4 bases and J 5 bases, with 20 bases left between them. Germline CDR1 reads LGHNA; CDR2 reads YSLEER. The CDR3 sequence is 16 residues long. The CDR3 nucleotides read TGCGCCAGCAGCCCCCTGGGCGCGGGGCCCACGGAGACCCAGTACTTC. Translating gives CASSPLGAGPTETQYF.

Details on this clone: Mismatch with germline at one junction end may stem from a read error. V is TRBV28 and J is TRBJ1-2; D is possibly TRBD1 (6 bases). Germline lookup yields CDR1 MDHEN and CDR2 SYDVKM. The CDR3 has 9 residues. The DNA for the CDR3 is TGTGCCAGCGGGGACAAAAGTTACTTC. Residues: CASGDKSYF.

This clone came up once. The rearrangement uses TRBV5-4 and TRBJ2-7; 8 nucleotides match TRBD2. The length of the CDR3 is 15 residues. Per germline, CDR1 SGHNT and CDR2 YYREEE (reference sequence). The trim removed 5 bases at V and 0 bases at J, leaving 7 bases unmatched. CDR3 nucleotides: TGTGCCAGCAGTAAAACTAGCGGAACCTCCTACGAGCAGTACTTC. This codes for CASSKTSGTSYEQYF.